This T cell receptor beta chain derives from a study of shared clonotypes between healthy human individuals. General study points: The four-donor shared clonotypes exceeded non-shared clonotypes in generation probability, with non-shared ones scoring lower. Memory subsets generally showed lower estimated richness than naive subsets.

Profiled with immunoSEQ multiplex PCR; TCRdb holds only in-frame clones, not every one. The sample consists of hundreds of thousands of clones, around 96% of them appearing once. As for this clone: Its target is unknown.

Each of the donors was a healthy adult who was HIV-negative and had not had a recent acute infection or vaccination. This CDR3 spans 14 amino acids. Trimming pared 5 bases from V and 6 bases from J, leaving 17 bases between. Germline CDR1 reads LNHDA; CDR2 reads SQIVND (reference sequence). This TCR came from a woman younger than 45 in good health. The material sequenced was naive CD4+ T cells sorted from blood. Subset meaning: CD45RA+ positively selected. The chain employs TRBV19 and TRBJ2-7; D is unclear. The CDR3 sequence is CASSWGSLPSEQYF. The CDR3 DNA follows: TGTGCCAGTAGTTGGGGATCGCTCCCCAGCGAGCAGTACTTC.